This TCR beta chain was identified during a study of T cells in localized non-small cell lung cancer. Study-wide points: Appearances in adjacent lung were noted for a median 57 of the top 100 tumor clones. Heterogeneity within the tumor remains possible, as just one region underwent sequencing. Adjacent uninvolved lung tissue had the highest T cell clonality, exceeding tumor.

There are 15 residues in the CDR3. Germline CDR1 reads SGHDT; CDR2 reads YYEEEE. V lost 0 bases to trimming and J lost 4 bases, with 10 bases between them. This clone was seen once. Its antigen is not identified. Sequencing was performed with immunoSEQ multiplex PCR; in TCRdb, only in-frame clones are kept and a portion is missing. The sample has 25,000 to 35,000 clones, about 89% seen once; the top ten hold roughly 2.9%. The V call is TRBV5-6, the J call TRBJ2-2; the D call may be TRBD1 or TRBD2 (5 bases each). The sequence came from a female donor older than 55 with stage I lung adenocarcinoma. The input for sequencing was peripheral blood, taken before any cancer treatment. CDR3 residues: CASSLVAGSTGELFF. The DNA of the CDR3 is TGTGCCAGCAGCTTGGTGGCAGGGAGCACCGGGGAGCTGTTTTTT.